The 2 T cell receptor beta chains presented below share a single source sample, sequenced in a study of blood T cell repertoires in COVID-19. TCRdb's table, derived via immunoSEQ multiplex PCR, lists solely in-frame clones and lacks some. This table holds 130,000 to 150,000 clones, about 80% found once. The sequenced material came from PBMCs or T cells enriched from blood (not recorded which). All receptors derive from a man between 50 and 59 years old who had recovered from COVID-19.

This chain joins TRBV12-2 and TRBJ2-2; the table's D call, TRBD1, was not checked against the DNA. TRBV12-2 is designated a pseudogene. The CDR3 runs 16 residues. CDR3 loop: CASRLGTGGNTGELFF. Written as DNA, the CDR3 is TGTGCAAGTCGCTTAGGGACAGGGGGCAACACCGGGGAGCTGTTTTTT.

The chain links TRBV7-2 to TRBJ1-2, with D possibly matching TRBD1 (6 bases). The ends were cut back, 5 bases at V and 2 bases at J, with 9 bases in the middle. Germline loops: CDR1 SGHTA, CDR2 FQGNSA. The CDR3 has 13 residues. CDR3 region: CASSRTANYGYTF. CDR3 coding DNA: TGTGCCAGCAGCAGGACAGCAAACTATGGCTACACCTTC.